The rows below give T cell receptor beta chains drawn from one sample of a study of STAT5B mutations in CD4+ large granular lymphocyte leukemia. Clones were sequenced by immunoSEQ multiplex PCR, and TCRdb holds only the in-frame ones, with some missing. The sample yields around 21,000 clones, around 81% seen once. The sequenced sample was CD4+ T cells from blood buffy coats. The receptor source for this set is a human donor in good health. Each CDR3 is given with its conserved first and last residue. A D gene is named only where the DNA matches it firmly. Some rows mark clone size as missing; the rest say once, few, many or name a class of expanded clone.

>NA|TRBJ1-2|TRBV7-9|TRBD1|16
TGTGCCAGCAGCTCAGGGACAGAACGTTCCGAGGTTGGCTACACCTTC
CASSSGTERSEVGYTF
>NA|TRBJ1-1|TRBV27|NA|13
TGTGCCAGCAGGGCTACAGGGAGGTCTGAAGCTTTCTTT
CASRATGRSEAFF
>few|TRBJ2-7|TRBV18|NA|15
TGTGCCAGCTCACCACGTCTCAAGTCCTCCTACGAGCAGTACTTC
CASSPRLKSSYEQYF
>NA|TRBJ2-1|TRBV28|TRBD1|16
TGTGCCAGCAGTTTGGGGGACAGGGTATCCTACAATGAGCAGTTCTTC
CASSLGDRVSYNEQFF
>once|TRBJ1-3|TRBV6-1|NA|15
TGTGCCAGCAGTGAGACATTACAGGGAGGAAACACCATATATTTT
CASSETLQGGNTIYF
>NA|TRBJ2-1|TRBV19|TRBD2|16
TGTGCCAGTAGTATGCCTAGCGGGAGCTCCTACAATGAGCAGTTCTTC
CASSMPSGSSYNEQFF
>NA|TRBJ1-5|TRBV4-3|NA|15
TGCGCCAGCAGCCAAGATAGAGTTGAAAATCAGCCCCAGCATTTT
CASSQDRVENQPQHF
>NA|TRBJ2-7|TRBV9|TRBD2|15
TGTGCCAGCAGCGCAGATTTAGCGGGGGTCGACGAGCAGTACTTC
CASSADLAGVDEQYF
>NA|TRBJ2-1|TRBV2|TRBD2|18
TGTGCCAGCAGTGAGGGACTAGCGGTACACGGCTCCTACAATGAGCAGTTCTTC
CASSEGLAVHGSYNEQFF
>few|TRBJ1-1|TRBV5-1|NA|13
TGCGCCAGCAGTCCCGACATCTACACTGAAGCTTTCTTT
CASSPDIYTEAFF
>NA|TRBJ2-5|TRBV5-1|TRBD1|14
TGCGCCAGCACCCGGGACAGCCAAGAAGAGACCCAGTACTTC
CASTRDSQEETQYF
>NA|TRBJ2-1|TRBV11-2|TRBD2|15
TGTGCCAGCAGCTGGGGGACTAGCTCCTACAATGAGCAGTTCTTC
CASSWGTSSYNEQFF
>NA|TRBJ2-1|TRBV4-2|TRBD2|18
TGTGCCAGCAGCCAAGTCGGAATAGCGGGAGTACCCACCAATGAGCAGTTCTTC
CASSQVGIAGVPTNEQFF
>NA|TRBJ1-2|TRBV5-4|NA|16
TGTGCCAGCAGCTTGGAGGCAAGTGGACTGGACTATGGCTACACCTTC
CASSLEASGLDYGYTF
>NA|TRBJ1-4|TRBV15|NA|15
TGTGCCACCAGCAGAGTGGGACATCACGATGAAAAACTGTTTTTT
CATSRVGHHDEKLFF
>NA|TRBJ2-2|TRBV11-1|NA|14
TGTGCCAGCAGTCGATACAGGGAGACCGGGGAGCTGTTTTTT
CASSRYRETGELFF
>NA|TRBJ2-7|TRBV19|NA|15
TGTGCCAGTAGTATAGGGCGGCCGAGAGACTACGAGCAGTACTTC
CASSIGRPRDYEQYF
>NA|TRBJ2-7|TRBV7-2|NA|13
TGTGCCAGCAGCTTAATCCACTCCTACGAGCAGTACTTC
CASSLIHSYEQYF
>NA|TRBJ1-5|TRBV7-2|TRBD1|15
TGTGCCAGCAGCCCCGTAAGGGGGCCCAATCAGCCCCAGCATTTT
CASSPVRGPNQPQHF
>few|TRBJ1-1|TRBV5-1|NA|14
TGCGCCAGCAGCTTGGTCAGGGGCGACACTGAAGCTTTCTTT
CASSLVRGDTEAFF
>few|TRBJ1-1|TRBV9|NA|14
TGTGCCAGCAGCCAGACATCTCTGAACACTGAAGCTTTCTTT
CASSQTSLNTEAFF
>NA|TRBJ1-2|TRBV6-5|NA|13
TGTGCCAGCAGTTATACAGGGAACTATGGCTACACCTTC
CASSYTGNYGYTF
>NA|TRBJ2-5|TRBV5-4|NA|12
TGTGCCAGCAGCATTACAGGGGAGACCCAGTACTTC
CASSITGETQYF
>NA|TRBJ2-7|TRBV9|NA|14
TGTGCCAGCAGCGTGGGGACGGTAGCCTACGAGCAGTACTTC
CASSVGTVAYEQYF
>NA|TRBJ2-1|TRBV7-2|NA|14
TGTGCCAGCAGCTTAGTTCAGGCAGACAATGAGCAGTTCTTC
CASSLVQADNEQFF
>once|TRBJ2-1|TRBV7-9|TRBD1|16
TGTGCCAGCAGTTTAAGAGCAGGGGGCAAAGACAATGAGCAGTTCTTC
CASSLRAGGKDNEQFF
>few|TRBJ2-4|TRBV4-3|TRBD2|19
TGCGCCAGCAGCCAAGATCCCCAGGGGCGGGGGGGCTTCAAAAACATTCAGTACTTC
CASSQDPQGRGGFKNIQYF
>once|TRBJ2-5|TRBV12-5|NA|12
TGTGCTAGTCGGAGAGATCAAGAGACCCAGTACTTC
CASRRDQETQYF